The entry that follows covers one T cell receptor (beta chain) sequence. Germline-derived CDR1 and CDR2 are SQVTM and ANQGSEA. Trimming pared 4 bases from V and 1 base from J, leaving 7 bases between. CDR3 length equals 13 residues. This specimen belongs to a study of blood T cell repertoires in COVID-19. Sequencing used immunoSEQ multiplex PCR; TCRdb keeps in-frame clones, though not all of them. The sample includes 50,000 to 60,000 clones, about 87% seen only once; the top ten take 6% to 8%. This chain uses TRBV29-1 with TRBJ2-2; TRBD1 might be the D (5 bases). The sample taken for sequencing was peripheral blood. This clonotype was obtained from a human donor with active COVID-19. The donor label of this sample is uncertain. The CDR3 spells CSVAGQNTGELFF. DNA for the CDR3: TGCAGCGTTGCAGGACAGAACACCGGGGAGCTGTTTTTT.